The rows below give T cell receptor beta chains drawn from one sample of a study of blood T cells in healthy people across ages. TCRdb independently ran MiXCR on the 5' RACE reads; one entry per CDR3 protein. The repertoire consists of 700,000 to 850,000 distinct CDR3 sequences, with roughly 50% occurring once and the leading ten covering approximately 40%. The sequenced material came from blood. The receptors were gathered from a man at least 80 years old in good health. CDR3s include the opening cysteine and the closing phenylalanine or tryptophan. Fields, in order: V gene, D gene, clone size, J gene, CDR3 protein, CDR3 DNA. A D gene is named only where the DNA matches it firmly. Some rows mark clone size as missing; the rest say once, few, many or name a class of expanded clone.

>TRBV11-2|-|once|TRBJ1-2
CASSFKTLYGYTF
TGTGCCAGCAGCTTTAAAACCCTGTATGGCTACACCTTC
>TRBV5-1|-|-|TRBJ1-2
CASSFDGNYGYTF
TGCGCCAGCAGCTTTGACGGGAACTATGGCTACACCTTC
>TRBV11-2|-|few|TRBJ2-3
CASSQRDTIGHRYAYF
TGTGCCAGCAGCCAACGGGACACCATAGGGCACAGATACGCGTATTTT
>TRBV28|-|-|TRBJ2-3
CASSFVMSGSTDTQYF
TGTGCCAGCAGTTTCGTAATGAGCGGGAGCACAGATACGCAGTATTTT
>TRBV5-1|-|-|TRBJ2-2
CASSRDNNGELFF
TGCGCCAGCAGTCGGGACAACAACGGGGAGCTGTTTTTT
>TRBV18|TRBD2|-|TRBJ2-1
CASSLGTSGRRYNEQFF
TGTGCCAGCTCACTCGGGACTAGCGGGAGGCGTTACAATGAGCAGTTCTTC
>TRBV11-1|-|-|TRBJ2-5
CASSLGQGSGVESQETQYF
TGTGCCAGCAGCTTGGGTCAGGGGTCGGGCGTTGAGTCCCAAGAGACCCAGTACTTC
>TRBV7-3|-|-|TRBJ2-3
CASSSSRDTTQYF
TGTGCCAGCAGCTCCAGCCGGGACACCACGCAGTATTTT
>TRBV7-3|TRBD1|few|TRBJ2-2
CASSWDRNTGELFF
TGTGCCAGCAGCTGGGACAGGAACACCGGGGAGCTGTTTTTT
>TRBV20-1|-|-|TRBJ1-6
CSARGRWADVSPLHF
TGCAGTGCTAGAGGACGGTGGGCCGACGTTTCACCCCTCCACTTT
>TRBV5-1|TRBD1|few|TRBJ2-3
CASRPYPGQRKRYAYF
TGCGCCAGCAGACCCTATCCGGGACAGAGAAAGAGATACGCGTATTTT
>TRBV7-2|-|few|TRBJ1-5
CASSLTRDSNQPQHF
TGTGCCAGCAGCTTAACTAGGGATAGCAATCAGCCCCAGCATTTT
>TRBV7-2|TRBD1|few|TRBJ2-3
CATLNRGRITDTQYF
TGTGCCACCTTAAACAGGGGGCGCATCACAGATACGCAGTATTTT
>TRBV11-2|-|-|TRBJ2-3
CASSSLRYRYAYF
TGTGCCAGCAGCTCATTGCGGTACAGATACGCGTATTTT
>TRBV7-2|-|-|TRBJ2-3
CASSLHPARDAYF
TGTGCCAGCAGCCTCCATCCAGCGCGGGACGCGTATTTT
>TRBV2|-|-|TRBJ1-1
CASSEIPPGLGAEAFF
TGTGCCAGCAGTGAAATCCCGCCAGGGTTAGGTGCTGAAGCTTTCTTT
>TRBV28|-|-|TRBJ2-5
CASDGGQETQYF
TGTGCCAGCGACGGGGGACAGGAGACCCAGTACTTC
>TRBV29-1|TRBD2|few|TRBJ2-7
CSDDGRGPLRLLGACYYEQYF
TGCAGCGATGACGGGAGGGGACCTCTACGACTACTAGGGGCCTGCTACTACGAGCAGTACTTC
>TRBV20-1|-|-|TRBJ2-1
CSARKGTPWNNEQFF
TGCAGTGCTAGAAAAGGGACTCCCTGGAATAATGAGCAGTTCTTC
>TRBV6-1|-|-|TRBJ2-6
CASSASRVTGANVLTF
TGTGCCAGCAGTGCATCGAGGGTGACGGGGGCCAACGTCCTGACTTTC
>TRBV7-9|TRBD2|-|TRBJ2-5
CASSLGLAGTETQYF
TGTGCCAGCAGCCTCGGACTAGCGGGAACAGAGACCCAGTACTTC
>TRBV12-3/TRBV12-4|-|-|TRBJ2-7
CASSLGSPNEQYF
TGTGCCAGCAGTTTAGGATCACCCAACGAGCAGTACTTC
>TRBV20-1|-|-|TRBJ2-4
CSARDPGNIQYF
TGCAGTGCTAGAGATCCGGGGAACATTCAGTACTTC